The 13 T cell receptor beta chains given below trace back to one sample, sequenced in a study of blood T cell repertoires in COVID-19. The protocol was immunoSEQ multiplex PCR, while the TCRdb copy is restricted to in-frame clones and leaves out a portion. Of around 63,000 clones listed, more than 70% were seen once; the top ten hold roughly 6.6%. The sequenced material came from peripheral blood. These receptors were taken from a man in his sixties with acute or convalescent COVID-19.

This chain links TRBV3-1 (or the pseudogene TRBV3-2) with TRBJ2-2, with a possible D match to TRBD2 (5 bases). Germline V gives CDR1 LGHDT, CDR2 YNNKEL (reference sequence). Trimming pared 3 bases from V and 5 bases from J, leaving 10 bases between. CDR3 length: 14 residues. For the CDR3, the DNA is TGTGCCAGCAGCCAGGTACTAGTAACCGGGGAGCTGTTTTTT. Amino acid sequence: CASSQVLVTGELFF.

The chain has TRBV4-1 and TRBJ1-5; 7 bases agree with TRBD1. Germline V gene sequence: CDR1 MGHRA, CDR2 YSYEKL. The CDR3 has 13 residues. V gave up 11 bases and J gave up 2 bases; unmatched junction bases: 6. The CDR3 DNA is TGCGCCGCAGGGGGAGAGGGCAATCAGCCCCAGCATTTT. Translation gives CAAGGEGNQPQHF.

This chain links TRBV29-1 with TRBJ1-2; 12 bases are a match to TRBD1. The trim removed 3 bases at V and 4 bases at J, leaving 3 bases unmatched. The CDR3 has 14 residues. Germline V CDR1 and CDR2: SQVTM, ANQGSEA. CDR3 nucleotide sequence: TGCAGCGTTGAGGGACAGGGGGCCCTCTATGGCTACACCTTC. This codes for CSVEGQGALYGYTF.

The chain has TRBV6-2 or TRBV6-3 and TRBJ1-1; D is perhaps TRBD1 (6 bases). The V end was cut by 5 bases, the J end by 5 bases, with 18 bases between. The CDR3 extends over 15 amino acids. Germline loops: CDR1 MNHEY, CDR2 SVGEGT. CDR3 DNA sequence: TGTGCCAGCAGTCTGTACAGGGCCCTCCAAACTGAAGCTTTCTTT. It codes for CASSLYRALQTEAFF.

The rearrangement links TRBV5-5 to TRBJ2-2, with D possibly TRBD2 on 5 matching bases. The CDR3 loop spans 15 amino acids. The V end was cut by 0 bases, the J end by 4 bases, with 10 bases between. CDR1 is SGHKS and CDR2 is YYEKEE in the germline V gene (reference sequence). CDR3 nucleotides: TGTGCCAGCAGCTTGGCCCAGGCGGGCACCGGGGAGCTGTTTTTT. Protein sequence: CASSLAQAGTGELFF.

The rearrangement joins TRBV2 to TRBJ2-1; no clear D. CDR1 and CDR2 from the germline V gene are SNHLY and FYNNEI. V lost 4 bases and J lost 5, with 12 bases in between. The CDR3 is made up of 14 amino acids. The CDR3 reads CASSARRRDNEQFF. In DNA, the CDR3 is TGTGCCAGCAGTGCGCGCAGGCGTGACAATGAGCAGTTCTTC.

The rearrangement uses TRBV5-1 and TRBJ1-2; 9 bases match TRBD1. The V and J ends lost 4 bases and 3 bases, in that order; junction bases with no gene match: 10. The CDR3 length is 16 residues. Germline V gene lookup returns CDR1 SGHRS and CDR2 YFSETQ. In DNA, the CDR3 is TGCGCCAGCAGCCTACAGGGGGCGTATGGGGACTATGGCTACACCTTC. Its translation: CASSLQGAYGDYGYTF.

This chain links TRBV7-7 with TRBJ1-3; D might be TRBD1 (6 bases). Germline lookup yields CDR1 SSHAT and CDR2 FNYEAQ (reference sequence). This CDR3 region has 15 residues. The V gene lost 0 bases and the J gene lost 3 bases, with 9 bases spanning the gap. The CDR3 sequence: CASSLAWGLGNTIYF. The CDR3 DNA reads as TGTGCCAGCAGCTTAGCGTGGGGGCTTGGAAACACCATATATTTT.

This clone has only a few counts. The chain is built from TRBV5-4 and TRBJ2-3; possibly TRBD1 for D (8 bases). The CDR3 spans 18 residues. The V end lost 4 bases, the J end lost 5 bases, and 26 bases lay between the germline ends. In germline, CDR1 is SGHNT, CDR2 YYREEE (reference sequence). The chain's CDR3 is CASSHKGGYRGILDTQYF. In DNA, the CDR3 is TGTGCCAGCAGCCACAAGGGGGGGTACAGGGGGATTTTAGATACGCAGTATTTT. The full variable domain, with the rest looked up from reference TRBV5-4 and TRBJ2-3, is ETGVTQSPTHLIKTRGQQVTLRCSSQSGHNTVSWYQQALGQGPQFIFQYYREEENGRGNFPPRFSGLQFPNYSSELNVNALELDDSALYLCASSHKGGYRGILDTQYFGPGTRLTVL.

The genes are TRBV2 and TRBJ1-5; a possible D gene is TRBD1 (5 bases). V was shortened by 5 bases and J by 4 bases, with 9 bases between the two germline ends. The CDR3 sequence is 13 residues long. Per the germline V gene, CDR1 is SNHLY and CDR2 is FYNNEI. CDR3 sequence reads: CASSPDSNQPQHF. The CDR3 nucleotides read TGTGCCAGCAGTCCTGACAGTAATCAGCCCCAGCATTTT. Looking up the rest from reference TRBV2 and TRBJ1-5 gives the full variable domain: EPEVTQTPSHQVTQMGQEVILRCVPISNHLYFYWYRQILGQKVEFLVSFYNNEISEKSEIFDDQFSVERPDGSNFTLKIRSTKLEDSAMYFCASSPDSNQPQHFGDGTRLSIL.

The chain carries TRBV6-2 or TRBV6-3 and TRBJ2-1; a weak D match, TRBD1 (6 bases). Trimming cost V 2 bases and J 13 bases, with 12 bases left between them. The CDR3 has 12 amino acids. The germline gives CDR1 MNHEY, CDR2 SVGEGT. CDR3 sequence (DNA): TGTGCCAGCAGTTACCGTCAGGGGATCCAGTTCTTC. Its protein product is CASSYRQGIQFF.

The chain couples TRBV4-3 to TRBJ2-1; TRBD2 might be the D (6 bases). Germline CDR1 and CDR2: LGHNA and YSLEER. This CDR3 region has 14 residues. V was cut by 6 bases and J by 7 bases, with 16 bases left in between. As DNA, the CDR3 is TGCGCCAGCAGTGTGGAGGACTATATAAATGAGCAGTTCTTC. Translation gives CASSVEDYINEQFF.

V and J are TRBV10-3 and TRBJ2-6; possible D gene TRBD2, 5 bases. V lost 5 bases and J 0 bases, leaving 8 bases between the germline ends. The germline V gene has CDR1 ENHRY and CDR2 SYGVKD. This CDR3 has 15 residues. CDR3 coding DNA: TGTGCCATCAGTACCGGGATCTCTGGGGCCAACGTCCTGACTTTC. The encoded protein is CAISTGISGANVLTF.